This TCR beta chain was captured by sequencing in a study of T-cell reconstitution after alpha-beta-depleted transplantation in children. This clonotype was counted only a few times. Its antigen is undetermined. Study-wide results and limits: When one year had passed after transplant, most T-cell counts and diversity came from newly produced T cells. Two months or so post-transplant, alpha-beta T cells reportedly derived from several hundred expanded graft clones. Some patients owed their high day-60 TCRbeta diversity to surviving recipient T cells and thymic progenitors.

CDR1 is DFQATT, CDR2 SNEGSKA, per germline (reference sequence). V lost 3 bases and J lost 12, with 9 bases in between. The CDR3 has 10 amino acids. Unique molecular identifiers were incorporated into the prepared TCRbeta library. MiXCR, run by TCRdb on the PCR reads, gives a single entry per CDR3 protein. This sample has about 98,000 distinct CDR3 sequences, with roughly a quarter found just once. The sequencing used PBMCs, collected before TCRalphabeta/CD19-depleted stem cell transplant. The chain couples TRBV20-1 to TRBJ2-1, with D hard to call. This receptor was identified in a boy aged 2 to 10 with acute lymphoblastic leukemia, due to receive a stem cell transplant. The CDR3 bases are TGCAGTGCTAGCAACTTCGCGCAGTTCTTC. Encoded protein: CSASNFAQFF.